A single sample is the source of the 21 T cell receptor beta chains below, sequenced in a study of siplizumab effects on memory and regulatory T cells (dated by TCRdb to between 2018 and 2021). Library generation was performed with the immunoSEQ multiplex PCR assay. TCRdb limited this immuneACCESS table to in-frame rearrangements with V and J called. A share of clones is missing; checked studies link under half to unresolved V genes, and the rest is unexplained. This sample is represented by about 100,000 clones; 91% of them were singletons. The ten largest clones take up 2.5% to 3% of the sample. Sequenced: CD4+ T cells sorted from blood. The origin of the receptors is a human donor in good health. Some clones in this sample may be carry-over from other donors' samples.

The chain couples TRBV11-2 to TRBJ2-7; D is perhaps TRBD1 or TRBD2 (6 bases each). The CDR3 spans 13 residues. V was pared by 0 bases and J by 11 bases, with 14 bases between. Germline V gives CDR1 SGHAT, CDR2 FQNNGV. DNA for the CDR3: TGTGCCAGCAGCTTAGATCGGGGGCGAACGGAGTACTTC. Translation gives CASSLDRGRTEYF.

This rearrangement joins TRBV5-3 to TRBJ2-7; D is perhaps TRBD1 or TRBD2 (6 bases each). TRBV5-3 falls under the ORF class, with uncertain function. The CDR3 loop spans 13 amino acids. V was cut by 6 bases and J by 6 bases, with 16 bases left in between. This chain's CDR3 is CARTGGLLREQYF. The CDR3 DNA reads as TGTGCCAGAACCGGGGGCCTACTACGCGAGCAGTACTTC.

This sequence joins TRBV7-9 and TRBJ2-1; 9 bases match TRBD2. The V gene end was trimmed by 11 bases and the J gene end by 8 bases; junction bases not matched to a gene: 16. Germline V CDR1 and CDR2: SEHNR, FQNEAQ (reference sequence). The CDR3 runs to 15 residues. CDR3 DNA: TGTGCCCACTCGTCGGCGGGAGGGCCTTTCGATGAGCAGTTCTTC. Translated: CAHSSAGGPFDEQFF.

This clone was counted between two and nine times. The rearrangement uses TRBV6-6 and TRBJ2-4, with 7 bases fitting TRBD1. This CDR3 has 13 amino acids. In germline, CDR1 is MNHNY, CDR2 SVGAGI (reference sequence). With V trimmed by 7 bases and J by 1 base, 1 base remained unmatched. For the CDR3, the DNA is TGTGCCAGCAACAGGGGTGCCAAAAACATTCAGTACTTC. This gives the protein CASNRGAKNIQYF.

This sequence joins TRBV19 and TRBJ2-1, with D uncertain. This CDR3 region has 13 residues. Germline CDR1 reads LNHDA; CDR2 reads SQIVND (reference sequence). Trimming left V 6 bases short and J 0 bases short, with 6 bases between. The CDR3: CASSLSSYNEQFF. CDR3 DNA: TGTGCCAGTAGCCTGAGCTCCTACAATGAGCAGTTCTTC.

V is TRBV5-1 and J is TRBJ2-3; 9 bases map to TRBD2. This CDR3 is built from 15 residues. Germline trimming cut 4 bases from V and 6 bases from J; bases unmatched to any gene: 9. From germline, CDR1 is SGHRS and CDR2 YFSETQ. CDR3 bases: TGCGCCAGCAGCCCATTTAGCGGGAGCGGGGATACGCAGTATTTT. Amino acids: CASSPFSGSGDTQYF.

CDR3 residues: CSVYTGGQETQYF. The CDR3 DNA sequence: TGCAGCGTTTACACAGGGGGCCAAGAGACCCAGTACTTC. V gene TRBV29-1 combines with J gene TRBJ2-5, with 8 bases aligning to TRBD1. The CDR3 is 13 residues long. Germline loops: CDR1 SQVTM, CDR2 ANQGSEA. The V gene end was trimmed by 5 bases and the J gene end by 1 base; junction bases not matched to a gene: 3.

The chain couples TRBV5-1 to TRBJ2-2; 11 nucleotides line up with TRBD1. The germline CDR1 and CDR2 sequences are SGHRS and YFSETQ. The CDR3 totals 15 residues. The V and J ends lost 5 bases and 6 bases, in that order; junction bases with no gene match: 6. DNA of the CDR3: TGCGCCAGCAGTGCGGGACAGGGGGGCCCCGGGGAGCTGTTTTTT. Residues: CASSAGQGGPGELFF.

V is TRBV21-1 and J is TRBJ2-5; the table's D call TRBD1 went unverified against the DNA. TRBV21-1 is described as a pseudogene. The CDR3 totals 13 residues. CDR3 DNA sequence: TGTGCCAGCAGCCAGCACAGGGTAGAGACCCAGTACTTC. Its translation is CASSQHRVETQYF.

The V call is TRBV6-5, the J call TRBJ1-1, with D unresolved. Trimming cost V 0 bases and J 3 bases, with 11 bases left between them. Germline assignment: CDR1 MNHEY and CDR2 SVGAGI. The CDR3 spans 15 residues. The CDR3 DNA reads TGTGCCAGCAGTTACTCGTTGGGGTTTCACACTGAAGCTTTCTTT. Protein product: CASSYSLGFHTEAFF.

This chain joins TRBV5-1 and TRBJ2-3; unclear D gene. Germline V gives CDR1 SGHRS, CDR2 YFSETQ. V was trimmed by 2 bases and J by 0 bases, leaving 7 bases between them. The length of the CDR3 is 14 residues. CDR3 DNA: TGCGCCAGCAGCTTCACAAGGAGCACAGATACGCAGTATTTT. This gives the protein CASSFTRSTDTQYF.

Here the CDR3 reads CASSVGQGASTGELFF. Written as DNA, the CDR3 is TGCGCCAGCAGCGTCGGACAGGGGGCGAGCACCGGGGAGCTGTTTTTT. This chain uses TRBV5-1 with TRBJ2-2; 11 nucleotides match TRBD1. Trimming took 4 bases from V and 4 from J; bases not matched to a gene: 6. The germline gives CDR1 SGHRS, CDR2 YFSETQ. CDR3 length equals 16 residues.

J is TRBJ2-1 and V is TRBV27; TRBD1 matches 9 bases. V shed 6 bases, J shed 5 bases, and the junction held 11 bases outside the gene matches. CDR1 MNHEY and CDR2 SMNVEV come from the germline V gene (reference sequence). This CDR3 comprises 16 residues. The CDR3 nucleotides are TGTGCCAGCAGAAGCTTGACAGGGGGAAGGAACAATGAGCAGTTCTTC. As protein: CASRSLTGGRNNEQFF.

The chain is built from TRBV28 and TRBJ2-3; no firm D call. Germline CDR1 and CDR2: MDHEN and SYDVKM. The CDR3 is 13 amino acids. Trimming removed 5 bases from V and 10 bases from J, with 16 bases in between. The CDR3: CASSPPPPGAQYF. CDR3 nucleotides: TGTGCCAGCAGTCCCCCTCCGCCCGGTGCGCAGTATTTT.

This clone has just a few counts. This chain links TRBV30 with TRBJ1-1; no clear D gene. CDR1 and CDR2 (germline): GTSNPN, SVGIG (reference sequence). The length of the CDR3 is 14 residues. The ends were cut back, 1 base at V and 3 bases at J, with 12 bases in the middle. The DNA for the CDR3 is TGTGCCTGGAGTGGGGCCCCGAGGGACACTGAAGCTTTCTTT. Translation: CAWSGAPRDTEAFF.

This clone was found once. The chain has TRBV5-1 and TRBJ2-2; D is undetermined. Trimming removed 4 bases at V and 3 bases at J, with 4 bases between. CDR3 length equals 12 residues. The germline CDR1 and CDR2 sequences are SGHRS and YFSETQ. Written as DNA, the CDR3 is TGCGCCAGCAGCCCGGACACCGGGGAGCTGTTTTTT. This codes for CASSPDTGELFF.

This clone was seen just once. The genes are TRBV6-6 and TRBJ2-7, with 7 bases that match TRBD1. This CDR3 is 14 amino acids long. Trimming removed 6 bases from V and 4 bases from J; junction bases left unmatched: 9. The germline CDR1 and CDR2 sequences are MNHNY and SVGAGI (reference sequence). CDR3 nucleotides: TGTGCCAGCAGACCTCGGGACAGTGAGTACGAGCAGTACTTC. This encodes CASRPRDSEYEQYF.

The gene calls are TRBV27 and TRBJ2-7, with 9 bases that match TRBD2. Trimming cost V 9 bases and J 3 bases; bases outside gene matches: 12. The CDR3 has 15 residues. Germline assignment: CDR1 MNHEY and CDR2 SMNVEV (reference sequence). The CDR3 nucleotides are TGTGCCAGTACCCTGAAGCGGGGGGCGAACTACGAGCAGTACTTC. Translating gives CASTLKRGANYEQYF.

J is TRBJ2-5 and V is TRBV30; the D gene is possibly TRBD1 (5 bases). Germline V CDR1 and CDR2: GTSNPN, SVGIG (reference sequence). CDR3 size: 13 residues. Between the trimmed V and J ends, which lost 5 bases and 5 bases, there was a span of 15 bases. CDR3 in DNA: TGTGCCTGGCGCCGGGCCAAGGGGGAGACCCAGTACTTC. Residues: CAWRRAKGETQYF.

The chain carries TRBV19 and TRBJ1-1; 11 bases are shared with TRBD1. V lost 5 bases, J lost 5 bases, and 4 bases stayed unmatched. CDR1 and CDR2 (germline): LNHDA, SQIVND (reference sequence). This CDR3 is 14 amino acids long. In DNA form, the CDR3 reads TGTGCCAGTAGTCCGGACAGGGGGCGAACTGAAGCTTTCTTT. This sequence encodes CASSPDRGRTEAFF.

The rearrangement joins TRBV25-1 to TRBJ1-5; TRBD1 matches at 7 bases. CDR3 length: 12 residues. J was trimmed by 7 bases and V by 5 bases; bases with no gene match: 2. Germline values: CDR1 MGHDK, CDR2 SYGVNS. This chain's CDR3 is CASSTQGQPQHF. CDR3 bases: TGTGCCAGCAGTACACAGGGGCAGCCCCAGCATTTT. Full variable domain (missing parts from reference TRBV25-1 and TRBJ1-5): EADIYQTPRYLVIGTGKKITLECSQTMGHDKMYWYQQDPGMELHLIHYSYGVNSTEKGDLSSESTVSRIRTEHFPLTLESARPSHTSQYLCASSTQGQPQHFGDGTRLSIL.